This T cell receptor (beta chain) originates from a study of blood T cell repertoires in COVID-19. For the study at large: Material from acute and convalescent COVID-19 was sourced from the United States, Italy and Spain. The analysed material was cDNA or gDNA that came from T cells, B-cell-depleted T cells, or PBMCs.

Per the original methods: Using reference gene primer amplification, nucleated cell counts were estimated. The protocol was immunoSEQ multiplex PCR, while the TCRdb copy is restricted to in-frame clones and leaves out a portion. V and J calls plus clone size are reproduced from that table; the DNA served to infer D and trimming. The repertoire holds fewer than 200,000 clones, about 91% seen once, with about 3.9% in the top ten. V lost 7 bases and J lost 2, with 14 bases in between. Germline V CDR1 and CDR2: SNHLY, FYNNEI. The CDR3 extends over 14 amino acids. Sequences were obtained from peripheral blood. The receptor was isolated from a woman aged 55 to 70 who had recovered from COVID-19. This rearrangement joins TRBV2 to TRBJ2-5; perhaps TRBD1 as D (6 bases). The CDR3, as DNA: TGTGCCAGCACCCAAGGGGGAAAACAAGAGACCCAGTACTTC. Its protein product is CASTQGGKQETQYF.